The sequence of this T cell receptor (beta chain) was determined in a study of blood T cell repertoires in COVID-19. Study background: From the United States, Italy and Spain came samples of acute and convalescent COVID-19. The analysed material was cDNA or gDNA that came from T cells, B-cell-depleted T cells, or PBMCs.

This CDR3 is built from 17 residues. Germline trimming cut 3 bases from V and 0 bases from J; bases unmatched to any gene: 8. The germline V gene has CDR1 MDHEN and CDR2 SYDVKM. Authors' methods: Reference gene primer amplification gave estimated nucleated cell counts. The assay was immunoSEQ multiplex PCR, and TCRdb's table has in-frame clones only and misses some. V and J calls and clone size are those listed in that table; D and trimming were worked out from the DNA. Of under 150,000 clones listed, 88% are singletons. The sequence was obtained from a man aged 45 to 65 with active or convalescent COVID-19. The sample consisted of peripheral blood. The V and J genes are TRBV28 and TRBJ2-1; 7 bases are shared with TRBD1. CDR3 sequence reads: CASSFREGQFSYNEQFF. The DNA for the CDR3 is TGTGCCAGCAGTTTCCGCGAGGGACAGTTCTCCTACAATGAGCAGTTCTTC.